These T cell receptor beta chains were read from a single sample in a study of blood T cell repertoires in COVID-19. Sequencing was performed with immunoSEQ multiplex PCR; in TCRdb, only in-frame clones are kept and a portion is missing. The sample gives about 190,000 clones, nearly 90% of which show up once; 0.55% to 0.8% is in the top ten. Sequenced sample: peripheral blood. The source of these receptors is a man aged 45-60 years with acute or convalescent COVID-19. CDR3s include the opening cysteine and the closing phenylalanine or tryptophan. Fields, in order: J gene, V gene, CDR3 length, CDR3 protein.

TRBJ2-5 TRBV9 20 CASSKGTSGGARVSRETQYF
TRBJ2-2 TRBV7-2 15 CASSPGGARSGELFF
TRBJ1-1 TRBV4-1 14 CASSLGTVNTEAFF
TRBJ2-7 TRBV7-8 15 CASSLGGTGGNEQYF
TRBJ2-1 TRBV6-4 13 CASSDMEGNEQFF
TRBJ1-5 TRBV4-1 16 CASSQDSQNSNQPQHF
TRBJ1-2 TRBV5-8 14 CASSLPASNYGYTF
TRBJ2-1 TRBV7-2 15 CASSKRASSNNEQFF
TRBJ2-1 TRBV7-3 14 CASSLTSGNNEQFF
TRBJ2-4 TRBV19 18 CASSIDGGLALAKNIQYF
TRBJ2-1 TRBV28 14 CASNGGRGRNEQFF
TRBJ1-5 TRBV30 15 CAWSAWTGGNQPQHF
TRBJ2-3 TRBV6-4 15 CASSPQGTELDTQYF